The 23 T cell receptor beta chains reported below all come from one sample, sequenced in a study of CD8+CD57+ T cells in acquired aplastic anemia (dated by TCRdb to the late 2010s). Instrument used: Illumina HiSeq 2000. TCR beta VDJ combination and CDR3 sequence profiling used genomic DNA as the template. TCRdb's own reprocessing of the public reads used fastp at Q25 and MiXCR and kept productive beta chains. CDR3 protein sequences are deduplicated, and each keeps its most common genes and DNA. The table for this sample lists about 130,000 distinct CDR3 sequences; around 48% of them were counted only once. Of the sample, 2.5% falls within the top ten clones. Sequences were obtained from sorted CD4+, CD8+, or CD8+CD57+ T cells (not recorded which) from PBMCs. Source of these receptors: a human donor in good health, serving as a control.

The CDR3 spells CASSAGSGGTDTQYF. The DNA for the CDR3 is TGTGCCAGCAGTGCGGGAAGTGGAGGCACAGATACGCAGTATTTT. The chain employs TRBV2 and TRBJ2-3, with a tentative D call TRBD2 (5 bases). Germline lookup yields CDR1 SNHLY and CDR2 FYNNEI. Trimming left V 4 bases short and J 1 base short, with 12 bases between. The CDR3 is 15 residues long.

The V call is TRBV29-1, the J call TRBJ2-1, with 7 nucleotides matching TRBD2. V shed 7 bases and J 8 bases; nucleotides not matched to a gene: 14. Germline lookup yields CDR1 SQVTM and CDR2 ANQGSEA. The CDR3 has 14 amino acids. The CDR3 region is CSAKDSGGVDEQFF. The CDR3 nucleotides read TGCAGCGCCAAAGACAGTGGGGGGGTGGATGAGCAGTTCTTC.

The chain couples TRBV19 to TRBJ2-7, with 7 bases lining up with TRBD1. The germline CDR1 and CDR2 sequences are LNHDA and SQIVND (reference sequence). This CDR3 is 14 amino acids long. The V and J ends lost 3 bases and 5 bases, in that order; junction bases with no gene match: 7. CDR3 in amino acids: CASSINRGIDEQYF. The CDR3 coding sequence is TGTGCCAGTAGTATCAACAGGGGCATCGACGAGCAGTACTTC.

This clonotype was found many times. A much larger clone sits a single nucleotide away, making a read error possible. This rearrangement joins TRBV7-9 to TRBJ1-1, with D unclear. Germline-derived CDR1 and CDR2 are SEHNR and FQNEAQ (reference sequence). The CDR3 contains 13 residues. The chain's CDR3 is CASSPNQYTGAFF. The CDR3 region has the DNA TGTGCCAGCAGCCCGAATCAGTACACTGGAGCTTTCTTT. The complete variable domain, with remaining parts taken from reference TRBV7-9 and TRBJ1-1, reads DTGVSQNPRHKITKRGQNVTFRCDPISEHNRLYWYRQTLGQGPEFLTYFQNEAQLEKSRLLSDRFSAERPKGSFSTLEIQRTEQGDSAMYLCASSPNQYTGAFFGQGTRLTVV.

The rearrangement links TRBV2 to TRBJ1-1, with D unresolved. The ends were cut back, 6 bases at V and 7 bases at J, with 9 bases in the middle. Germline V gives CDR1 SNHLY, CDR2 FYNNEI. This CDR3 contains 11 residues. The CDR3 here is CASRYQDEAFF. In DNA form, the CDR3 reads TGTGCCAGCAGGTATCAGGATGAAGCTTTCTTT.

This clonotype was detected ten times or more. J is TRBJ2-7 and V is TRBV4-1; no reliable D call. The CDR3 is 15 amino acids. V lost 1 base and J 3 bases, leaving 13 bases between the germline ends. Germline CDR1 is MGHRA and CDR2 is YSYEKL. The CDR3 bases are TGCGCCAGCAGCCAAGCTTACAAGGGTGGCTACGAGCAGTACTTC. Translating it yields CASSQAYKGGYEQYF.

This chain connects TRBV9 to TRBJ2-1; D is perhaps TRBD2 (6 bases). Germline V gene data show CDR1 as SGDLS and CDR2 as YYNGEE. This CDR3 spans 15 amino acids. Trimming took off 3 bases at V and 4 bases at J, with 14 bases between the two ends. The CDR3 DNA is TGTGCCAGCAGCGCTTCGGGACTGAGTTACAATGAGCAGTTCTTC. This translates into CASSASGLSYNEQFF.

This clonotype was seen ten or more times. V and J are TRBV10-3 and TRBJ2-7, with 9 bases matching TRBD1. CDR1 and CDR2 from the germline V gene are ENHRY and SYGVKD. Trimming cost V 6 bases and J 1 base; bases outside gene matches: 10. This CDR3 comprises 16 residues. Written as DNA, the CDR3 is TGTGCCATCAGGACCCAGGGACAGGGCACTTCCTACGAGCAGTACTTC. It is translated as CAIRTQGQGTSYEQYF.

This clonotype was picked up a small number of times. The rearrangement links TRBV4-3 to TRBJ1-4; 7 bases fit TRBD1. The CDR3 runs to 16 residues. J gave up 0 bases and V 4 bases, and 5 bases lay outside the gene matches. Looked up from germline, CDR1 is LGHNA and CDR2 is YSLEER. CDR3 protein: CASSRRDSATNEKLFF. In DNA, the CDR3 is TGCGCCAGCAGCCGCCGGGACAGCGCAACTAATGAAAAACTGTTTTTT.

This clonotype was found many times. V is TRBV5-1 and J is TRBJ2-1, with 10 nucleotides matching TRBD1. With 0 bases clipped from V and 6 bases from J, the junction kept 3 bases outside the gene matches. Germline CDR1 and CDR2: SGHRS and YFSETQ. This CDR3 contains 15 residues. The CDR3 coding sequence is TGCGCCAGCAGCTTGGGGGGGACAGGGGCCAATGAGCAGTTCTTC. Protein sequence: CASSLGGTGANEQFF.

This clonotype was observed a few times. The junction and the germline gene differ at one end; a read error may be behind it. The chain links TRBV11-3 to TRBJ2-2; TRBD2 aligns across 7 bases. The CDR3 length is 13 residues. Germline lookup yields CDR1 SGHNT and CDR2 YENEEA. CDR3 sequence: CASWGGTTGEPFF. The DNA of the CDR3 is TGTGCCAGCTGGGGGGGGACCACCGGGGAGCCGTTTTTT.

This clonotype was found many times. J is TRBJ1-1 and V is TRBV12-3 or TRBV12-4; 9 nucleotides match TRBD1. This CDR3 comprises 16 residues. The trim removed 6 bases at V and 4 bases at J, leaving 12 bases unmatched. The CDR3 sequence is CASRRTGGAESTEAFF. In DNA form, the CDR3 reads TGTGCCAGCAGGCGTACAGGGGGCGCTGAGAGCACTGAAGCTTTCTTT.

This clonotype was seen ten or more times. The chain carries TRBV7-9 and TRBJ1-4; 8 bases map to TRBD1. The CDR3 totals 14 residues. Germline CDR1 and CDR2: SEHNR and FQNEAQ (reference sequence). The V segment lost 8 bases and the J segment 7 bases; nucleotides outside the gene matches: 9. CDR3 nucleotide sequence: TGTGCCAGCGGATCTTACAGGGGGGTTGAAAAACTGTTTTTT. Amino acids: CASGSYRGVEKLFF.

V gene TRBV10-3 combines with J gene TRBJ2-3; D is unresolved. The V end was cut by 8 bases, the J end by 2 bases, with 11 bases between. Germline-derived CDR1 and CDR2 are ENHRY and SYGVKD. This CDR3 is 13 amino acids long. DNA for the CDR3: TGTGCCATCTCGAACGGTGACACAGATACGCAGTATTTT. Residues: CAISNGDTDTQYF.

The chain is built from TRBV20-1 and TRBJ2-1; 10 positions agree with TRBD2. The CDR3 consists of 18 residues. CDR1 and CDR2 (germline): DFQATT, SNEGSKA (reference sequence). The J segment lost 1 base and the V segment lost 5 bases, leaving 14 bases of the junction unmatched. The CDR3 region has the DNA TGCAGTGCTCCCAAGGGGCTAGCGGGAGTAAGGTCCTACAATGAGCAGTTCTTC. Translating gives CSAPKGLAGVRSYNEQFF.

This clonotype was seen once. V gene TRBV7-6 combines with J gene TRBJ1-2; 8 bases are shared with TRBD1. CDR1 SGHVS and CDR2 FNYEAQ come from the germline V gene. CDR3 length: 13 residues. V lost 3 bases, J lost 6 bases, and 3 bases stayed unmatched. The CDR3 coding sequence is TGTGCCAGCAGCTTGCAGGGGGCGGATGGCTACACCTTC. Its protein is CASSLQGADGYTF.

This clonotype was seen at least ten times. Written as DNA, the CDR3 is TGTGCCAGTAGTACCTACAGGGGAGAGTACACCGGGGAGCTGTTTTTT. This sequence encodes CASSTYRGEYTGELFF. The chain carries TRBV19 and TRBJ2-2; 7 bases agree with TRBD1. CDR1 LNHDA and CDR2 SQIVND come from the germline V gene (reference sequence). The CDR3 runs to 16 residues. V was pared by 4 bases and J by 3 bases, with 8 bases of the junction left unmatched.

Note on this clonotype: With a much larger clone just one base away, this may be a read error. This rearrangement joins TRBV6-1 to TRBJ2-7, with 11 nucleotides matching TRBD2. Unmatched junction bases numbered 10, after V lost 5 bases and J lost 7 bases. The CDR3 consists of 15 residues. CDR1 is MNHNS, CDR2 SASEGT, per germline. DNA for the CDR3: TGTGCCAGCAGTCGAACTAGCGGGAGCTACAATGAGCAGTACTTC. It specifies CASSRTSGSYNEQYF.

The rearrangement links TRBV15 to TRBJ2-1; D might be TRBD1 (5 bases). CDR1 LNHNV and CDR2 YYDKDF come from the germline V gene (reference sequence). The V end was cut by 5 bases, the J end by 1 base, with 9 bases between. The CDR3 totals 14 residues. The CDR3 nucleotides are TGTGCCACCAGCGGACCAGGGTCCTACAATGAGCAGTTCTTC. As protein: CATSGPGSYNEQFF.

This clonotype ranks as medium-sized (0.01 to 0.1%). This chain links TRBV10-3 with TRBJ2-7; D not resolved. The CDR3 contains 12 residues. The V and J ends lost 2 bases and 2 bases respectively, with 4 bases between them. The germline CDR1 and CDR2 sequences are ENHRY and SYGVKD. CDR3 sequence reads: CAISEAAYEQYF. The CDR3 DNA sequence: TGTGCCATCAGTGAGGCAGCCTACGAGCAGTACTTC.

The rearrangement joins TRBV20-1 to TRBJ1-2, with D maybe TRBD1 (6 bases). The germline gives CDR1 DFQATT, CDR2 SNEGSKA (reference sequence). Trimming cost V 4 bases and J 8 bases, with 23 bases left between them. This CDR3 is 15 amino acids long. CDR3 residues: CSAISLNRASGGYTF. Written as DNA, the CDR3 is TGCAGTGCTATAAGCCTTAACAGGGCGTCGGGAGGCTACACCTTC.

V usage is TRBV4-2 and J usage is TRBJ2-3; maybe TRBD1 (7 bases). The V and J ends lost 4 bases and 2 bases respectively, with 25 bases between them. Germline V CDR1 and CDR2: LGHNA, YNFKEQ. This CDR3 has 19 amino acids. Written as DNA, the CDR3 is TGTGCCAGCAGCCCCCGTGGTAGCAGGGCGGGACAGCTCACAGATACGCAGTATTTT. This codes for CASSPRGSRAGQLTDTQYF.

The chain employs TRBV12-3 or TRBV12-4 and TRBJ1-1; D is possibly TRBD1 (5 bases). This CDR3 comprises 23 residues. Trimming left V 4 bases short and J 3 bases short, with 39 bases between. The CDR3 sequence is CASSSSRTRGPLSSGLVDTEAFF. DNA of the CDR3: TGTGCCAGCAGTTCTAGCCGAACGCGGGGCCCTCTGAGTTCAGGTCTGGTGGACACTGAAGCTTTCTTT.